What follows are 31 T cell receptor beta chains derived from one specimen sequenced in a study of beta chain features in type 1 diabetes. Expressed TCRB transcripts got sequenced, as all isolated RNA was reverse transcribed. The method was immunoSEQ multiplex PCR; TCRdb's version includes in-frame clones alone and lacks a portion of them. Among tens of thousands of clones listed, about three fifths were seen once. The sequencing sample was made of Tregs from blood. The source is a woman aged 18-29 years in good health.

J is TRBJ1-2 and V is TRBV6-6; TRBD1 agrees at 7 bases. Germline V lookup: CDR1 MNHNY, CDR2 SVGAGI (reference sequence). V trimming: 7 bases; J trimming: 2 bases; junction bases outside the gene matches: 7. The CDR3 has 14 amino acids. The CDR3 here is CASILQGRNYGYTF. The CDR3 DNA reads as TGTGCCAGCATCCTACAGGGGAGGAACTATGGCTACACCTTC.

The chain links TRBV5-1 to TRBJ2-7, with 8 bases matching TRBD1. The V gene end was trimmed by 4 bases and the J gene end by 2 bases; junction bases not matched to a gene: 5. Germline V gene lookup returns CDR1 SGHRS and CDR2 YFSETQ. The CDR3 totals 14 residues. The CDR3 here is CASSPGQVTYEQYF. The CDR3 DNA follows: TGCGCCAGCAGCCCGGGACAGGTTACCTACGAGCAGTACTTC.

The rearrangement uses TRBV18 and TRBJ2-7; no clear D gene. This CDR3 has 13 residues. V dropped 8 bases and J dropped 6 bases, with 17 bases sitting between them. From germline, CDR1 is KGHSH and CDR2 LQKENI. CDR3 DNA: TGTGCCAGCGCTCCCGGCCGACGAGGCGAGCAGTACTTC. Encoded protein: CASAPGRRGEQYF.

The chain carries TRBV18 and TRBJ2-3; D gene unclear. With 6 bases removed from V and 6 bases from J, the gap between germline ends came to 16 bases. The CDR3 loop spans 14 amino acids. Germline assignment: CDR1 KGHSH and CDR2 LQKENI. CDR3 DNA: TGTGCCAGCTCGCCCGACATCGGCAGGGATACGCAGTATTTT. This gives the protein CASSPDIGRDTQYF.

This clone came up a few times. The chain links TRBV5-1 to TRBJ1-1; a possible D gene is TRBD1 (5 bases). Trimming left V 4 bases short and J 2 bases short, with 9 bases between. Germline lookup yields CDR1 SGHRS and CDR2 YFSETQ. The CDR3 length is 13 residues. The CDR3: CASSRQQNTEAFF. In nucleotides, the CDR3 is TGCGCCAGCAGCCGACAGCAAAACACTGAAGCTTTCTTT. The full variable domain, rest sourced from reference TRBV5-1 and TRBJ1-1, is KAGVTQTPRYLIKTRGQQVTLSCSPISGHRSVSWYQQTPGQGLQFLFEYFSETQRNKGNFPGRFSGRQFSNSRSEMNVSTLELGDSALYLCASSRQQNTEAFFGQGTRLTVV.

V usage is TRBV5-1 and J usage is TRBJ2-2, with D perhaps matching TRBD1 (5 bases). V lost 0 bases, J lost 5 bases, and 5 bases lay in between. The germline gives CDR1 SGHRS, CDR2 YFSETQ. The CDR3 has 13 amino acids. CDR3 sequence (DNA): TGCGCCAGCAGCTTGGCAGGGACCGGGGAGCTGTTTTTT. Translation: CASSLAGTGELFF. Complete variable domain (other parts from reference TRBV5-1 and TRBJ2-2): KAGVTQTPRYLIKTRGQQVTLSCSPISGHRSVSWYQQTPGQGLQFLFEYFSETQRNKGNFPGRFSGRQFSNSRSEMNVSTLELGDSALYLCASSLAGTGELFFGEGSRLTVL.

The CDR3 sequence: CASSSAGETQYF. CDR3 coding DNA: TGTGCCAGCAGCTCCGCGGGGGAGACCCAGTACTTC. This rearrangement joins TRBV4-2 to TRBJ2-5; a possible D gene is TRBD2 (6 bases). Between the trimmed V and J ends, which lost 5 bases and 5 bases, there was a span of 9 bases. Germline values: CDR1 LGHNA, CDR2 YNFKEQ. CDR3 size: 12 residues.

This chain joins TRBV5-1 and TRBJ1-1, with D perhaps TRBD1 (6 bases). Germline V gene data show CDR1 as SGHRS and CDR2 as YFSETQ. Deletions cut 4 bases from V and 3 bases from J, with 16 bases between. The CDR3 runs 15 residues. In nucleotides, the CDR3 is TGCGCCAGCAGCGATGGAGGGGGGGCACACACTGAAGCTTTCTTT. Translated: CASSDGGGAHTEAFF.

The rearrangement uses TRBV5-1 and TRBJ2-7, with TRBD1 identical over 12 bases. This CDR3 spans 15 amino acids. Looked up from germline, CDR1 is SGHRS and CDR2 is YFSETQ. J lost 4 bases, V lost 3 bases, and 5 bases had no gene match. CDR3 in amino acids: CASSSGTGGRYEQYF. The CDR3 DNA reads as TGCGCCAGCAGCTCCGGGACAGGGGGCAGGTACGAGCAGTACTTC.

The chain combines TRBV7-2 with TRBJ1-1; 7 bases agree with TRBD1. Looked up from germline, CDR1 is SGHTA and CDR2 is FQGNSA. J lost 4 bases, V lost 4 bases, and 6 bases had no gene match. CDR3 length equals 14 residues. CDR3 sequence reads: CASSSGGLGTEAFF. The DNA of the CDR3 is TGTGCCAGCAGCTCAGGGGGATTGGGCACTGAAGCTTTCTTT.

The chain is built from TRBV6-1 and TRBJ1-5; 7 bases align to TRBD1. V shed 7 bases and J 3 bases; nucleotides not matched to a gene: 6. This CDR3 has 14 residues. CDR1 and CDR2 from the germline V gene are MNHNS and SASEGT. The CDR3 DNA sequence: TGTGCCAGCACCTTACAGGGGTCCAATCAGCCCCAGCATTTT. As protein: CASTLQGSNQPQHF.

Note on this clone: In the same sample, other DNA sequences code for this CDR3. The genes are TRBV7-9 and TRBJ1-1, with a tentative D call TRBD1 (5 bases). V was cut by 3 bases and J by 2 bases, with 7 bases left in between. This CDR3 comprises 13 residues. Per the germline V gene, CDR1 is SEHNR and CDR2 is FQNEAQ (reference sequence). DNA of the CDR3: TGTGCCAGCAGCTTGCAGGGAAACACTGAAGCTTTCTTT. This gives the protein CASSLQGNTEAFF.

V usage is TRBV5-1 and J usage is TRBJ1-1; D perhaps matches TRBD1 (6 bases). The V end was cut by 4 bases, the J end by 2 bases, with 9 bases between. The CDR3 loop spans 13 amino acids. Per germline, CDR1 SGHRS and CDR2 YFSETQ. The CDR3 sequence is CASSPGQNTEAFF. Here the CDR3 DNA reads TGCGCCAGCAGCCCGGGACAAAACACTGAAGCTTTCTTT.

This clone was counted once. This chain joins TRBV29-1 and TRBJ2-3, with 10 positions matching TRBD1. The germline CDR1 and CDR2 sequences are SQVTM and ANQGSEA. V was clipped by 3 bases and J by 3 bases; unmatched bases: 3. This CDR3 contains 14 residues. The CDR3, as DNA: TGCAGCGTTGATCGGGACAGGGGAACAGATACGCAGTATTTT. Its translation is CSVDRDRGTDTQYF.

The rearrangement uses TRBV11-2 and TRBJ1-5; D is possibly TRBD1 (6 bases). The CDR3 contains 15 residues. CDR1 SGHAT and CDR2 FQNNGV come from the germline V gene. V was pared by 5 bases and J by 7 bases, with 18 bases between. The CDR3 here is CASSQAGGAGQPQHF. The CDR3 bases are TGTGCCAGCAGCCAAGCGGGGGGCGCAGGGCAGCCCCAGCATTTT.

CDR3 protein: CAIKPGTDQETQYF. CDR3 DNA: TGTGCCATCAAGCCTGGGACAGACCAAGAGACCCAGTACTTC. V usage is TRBV10-3 and J usage is TRBJ2-5, with 7 bases aligning to TRBD1. Germline values: CDR1 ENHRY, CDR2 SYGVKD. Trimming removed 7 bases from V and 0 bases from J; junction bases left unmatched: 5. The CDR3 length is 14 residues.

This clone has more than one count but fewer than ten. The genes are TRBV14 and TRBJ2-3, with 12 nucleotides matching TRBD2. V was pared by 2 bases and J by 6 bases, with 9 bases of the junction left unmatched. There are 17 residues in the CDR3. Germline loops: CDR1 SGHDN, CDR2 FVKESK. CDR3 protein: CASSQRDLAGGMDTQYF. CDR3 nucleotides: TGTGCCAGCAGCCAACGCGATCTAGCGGGAGGGATGGATACGCAGTATTTT.

V and J are TRBV7-9 and TRBJ2-5; no firm D call. The germline V gene encodes CDR1 SEHNR and CDR2 FQNEAQ (reference sequence). CDR3 length equals 11 residues. V was trimmed by 3 bases and J by 8 bases, leaving 7 bases between them. The CDR3 nucleotides read TGTGCCAGCAGCTTCCCCGGTACCCAGTACTTC. As protein: CASSFPGTQYF.

This clone appeared a single time. This rearrangement joins TRBV7-9 to TRBJ1-2; 8 positions agree with TRBD1. Unmatched junction bases numbered 6, after V lost 5 bases and J lost 4 bases. Germline assignment: CDR1 SEHNR and CDR2 FQNEAQ (reference sequence). This CDR3 has 14 amino acids. This chain's CDR3 is CASSPPDRAYGYTF. In DNA, the CDR3 is TGTGCCAGCAGCCCGCCGGACAGGGCCTATGGCTACACCTTC.

This clone showed up just a few times. The chain uses TRBV25-1 and TRBJ1-3, with 10 positions matching TRBD1. Germline CDR1 MGHDK, CDR2 SYGVNS. V dropped 3 bases and J dropped 7; count of bases not matched to a gene: 9. This CDR3 is 16 amino acids long. The CDR3 sequence is CASSDPSRDRGNTIYF. In DNA, the CDR3 is TGTGCCAGCAGTGACCCGTCCCGGGACAGGGGCAACACCATATATTTT.

This clone is labeled medium-sized. CDR3 loop: CASSVVFQGLYTF. The CDR3 bases are TGTGCCAGCAGCGTAGTTTTCCAGGGTCTCTACACCTTC. The chain recombines TRBV9 with TRBJ1-2, with D possibly matching TRBD1 (5 bases). Germline values: CDR1 SGDLS, CDR2 YYNGEE. V was cut by 0 bases and J by 10 bases, with 13 bases left in between. The CDR3 is 13 amino acids.

Here the CDR3 DNA reads TGTGCCAGCAGCCCCCGTGGACAGGCTGGAAGCTACGAGCAGTACTTC. Translated: CASSPRGQAGSYEQYF. This chain links TRBV9 with TRBJ2-7, with 7 nucleotides matching TRBD1. The germline V gene encodes CDR1 SGDLS and CDR2 YYNGEE. Trimming took 4 bases from V and 3 from J; bases not matched to a gene: 13. CDR3 length: 16 amino acids.

The chain combines TRBV12-5 with TRBJ1-1; D not resolved. The V gene lost 7 bases and the J gene lost 4 bases, with 13 bases spanning the gap. The CDR3 runs to 13 residues. Germline assignment: CDR1 LGHNT and CDR2 FRNRAP. DNA for the CDR3: TGTGCTAGTGCCCTCCTTGATAGCACTGAAGCTTTCTTT. This codes for CASALLDSTEAFF.

The rearrangement uses TRBV6-5 and TRBJ2-1; tentative D call: TRBD2 (5 bases). V was cut by 7 bases and J by 4 bases, with 17 bases left in between. CDR3 length: 15 residues. Germline V gene lookup returns CDR1 MNHEY and CDR2 SVGAGI. CDR3 in DNA: TGTGCCAGCAAGGCCGGCCTCGGAGGTTACAATGAGCAGTTCTTC. It translates to CASKAGLGGYNEQFF.

This chain joins TRBV15 and TRBJ1-1, with D possibly matching TRBD1 (5 bases). Between the trimmed V and J ends, which lost 3 bases and 0 bases, there was a span of 11 bases. The CDR3 spans 15 residues. Germline V CDR1 and CDR2: LNHNV, YYDKDF (reference sequence). The DNA of the CDR3 is TGTGCCACCAGCAGGGCAGGGTCCATGAACACTGAAGCTTTCTTT. This gives the protein CATSRAGSMNTEAFF.

CDR3: CASSPVGRTLYEQYF. In nucleotides, the CDR3 is TGCGCCAGCAGTCCGGTGGGGCGAACTCTCTACGAGCAGTACTTC. The rearrangement joins TRBV10-2 to TRBJ2-7, with D possibly being TRBD1 (5 bases). Germline V gene sequence: CDR1 WSHSY, CDR2 SAAADI. This CDR3 contains 15 residues. Trimming stripped 5 bases from V and 3 bases from J, with 17 bases between.

The rearrangement links TRBV5-6 to TRBJ1-1, with TRBD1 matching over 8 bases. V was pared by 4 bases and J by 3 bases, with 8 bases of the junction left unmatched. Per the germline V gene, CDR1 is SGHDT and CDR2 is YYEEEE. This CDR3 is 15 amino acids long. The CDR3 sequence: CASSITGGWHTEAFF. The DNA for the CDR3 is TGTGCCAGCAGCATAACAGGGGGGTGGCACACTGAAGCTTTCTTT.

This clone came up once. The V and J genes are TRBV6-1 and TRBJ2-7; tentatively, D is TRBD1 (5 bases). There are 13 residues in the CDR3. Trimming shortened V by 8 bases and J by 2 bases, and 13 bases separated the two germline ends. The V gene's germline CDR1 is MNHNS and CDR2 SASEGT. The DNA for the CDR3 is TGTGCCAGCGAAACAGGAGCCACCTACGAGCAGTACTTC. It translates to CASETGATYEQYF.

This rearrangement joins TRBV7-2 to TRBJ2-1; TRBD2 aligns across 7 bases. The germline V gene has CDR1 SGHTA and CDR2 FQGNSA. The ends lost 3 bases at V and 0 bases at J; junction bases unmatched: 5. The CDR3 consists of 16 residues. CDR3 bases: TGTGCCAGCAGCTTCGGAGGCGGGGGCTCCTACAATGAGCAGTTCTTC. This translates into CASSFGGGGSYNEQFF.

The chain links TRBV7-8 to TRBJ2-1; no clear D. This CDR3 comprises 16 residues. Germline assignment: CDR1 SGHVS and CDR2 FQNEAQ. V lost 5 bases and J lost 2, with 16 bases in between. The CDR3 loop is CASSLFSPVTYNEQFF. CDR3 nucleotides: TGTGCCAGCAGCCTTTTTTCTCCCGTAACCTACAATGAGCAGTTCTTC.

V is TRBV18 and J is TRBJ2-6; D unclear. Trimming shortened V by 3 bases and J by 1 base, and 4 bases separated the two germline ends. The length of the CDR3 is 14 residues. CDR1 and CDR2 from the germline V gene are KGHSH and LQKENI. CDR3 in DNA: TGTGCCAGCTCACCTCCATCTGGGGCCAACGTCCTGACTTTC. It encodes CASSPPSGANVLTF.